Listed below are T cell receptor beta chains from one sample, sequenced in a study of identical twins. TCRdb processed the 5' RACE reads anew with MiXCR; each CDR3 protein has one entry. The sample carries some 1,700,000 distinct CDR3 sequences, about 32% recorded once. The sequencing sample was made of cord blood. These receptors were collected from a newborn girl in good health. Both conserved end residues are part of each CDR3. D genes are given only for firm matches. For some rows the clone size is stated as once, few or many, or as a class when expanded; others skip it.

j_call,clone_size,d_call,v_call,cdr3_aa
TRBJ2-1,.,.,TRBV24-1,CATSDPGSSYNEQFF
TRBJ1-1,.,.,TRBV29-1,CSVAILGPRNTEAFF
TRBJ1-2,.,.,TRBV7-6,CASSFAGGDGYTF
TRBJ1-1,.,.,TRBV7-2,CASSLEMGRRDTEAFF
TRBJ2-3,few,.,TRBV4-1,CASSHVGRGLTDTQYF
TRBJ2-3,.,TRBD2,TRBV4-1,CASSQVAGGASTDTQYF
TRBJ2-3,.,TRBD2,TRBV20-1,CSASRTSGGTTDTQYF
TRBJ2-7,.,.,TRBV20-1,CSASGAGSEQYF
.,.,.,TRBV12-3/TRBV12-4,CASSFATRTKNNEQYF
TRBJ1-2,few,.,TRBV21-1,CASSKSGGQYGYTF
.,.,TRBD1,TRBV5-1,CASSLWMSGQGLLYEQYF
TRBJ2-1,.,.,TRBV28,CASRPEGKGSYNEQFF
TRBJ1-2,.,TRBD1,TRBV5-1,CASSLIGDRGDTQYLYGYTF
TRBJ1-4,few,.,TRBV5-1,CASSLASRLGEKLFF
TRBJ2-4,.,.,TRBV12-3/TRBV12-4,CASTEGIQEQYF
TRBJ2-1,.,TRBD2,TRBV3-1,CASSQQLAVTYNEQFF
TRBJ2-1,few,TRBD2,TRBV4-1,CASSHLTSGEEQFF
TRBJ1-6,.,.,TRBV2,CASSDHSNNSPLHF
TRBJ2-5,.,TRBD2,TRBV28,CASSLGGQLTSGGETQYF
TRBJ2-1,many,TRBD2,TRBV10-3,CAISPGTSYNEQFF
TRBJ1-2,few,TRBD1,TRBV27,CASSLSRGGAGGHTF
TRBJ1-5,.,TRBD1,TRBV12-3/TRBV12-4,CASSFIGTGNQPQHF
TRBJ2-7,.,TRBD2,TRBV6-5,CASSYGEGSEQYF
TRBJ2-6,.,.,TRBV10-3,CAIRGTGRSGANVLTF
TRBJ2-3,.,.,TRBV2,CASSRAEADTQYF
TRBJ2-1,few,.,TRBV2,CASSGESSYNEQFF
TRBJ2-7,few,.,TRBV6-1,CASWERDEQYF
TRBJ2-7,few,.,TRBV2,CATRTEMSSSYEQYF
TRBJ2-1,.,.,TRBV3-1,CASSQDGGGGSAYNEQFF
TRBJ2-1,.,TRBD2,TRBV15,CATSREIAGSYNEQFF
TRBJ2-7,few,.,TRBV6-1,CASSELPGEQYF
TRBJ2-3,few,TRBD2,TRBV25-1,CASSAAGRITDTQYF
TRBJ2-6,few,TRBD1,TRBV5-1,CASSSGTGAGANVLTF
TRBJ2-4,.,TRBD2,TRBV9,CASSFSGSSGPREQYF
TRBJ1-2,.,TRBD1,TRBV7-2,CASSLQGGLNNGYTF
TRBJ1-6,.,.,TRBV20-1,CSAPLLGPLHF
TRBJ2-7,few,TRBD1,TRBV5-1,CASSFGNRGYEQYF
.,.,.,TRBV10-1,CASIYHRAGQIYEQYF
TRBJ2-3,few,.,TRBV6-1,CASSWRARGTDTQYF
TRBJ2-7,few,.,TRBV30,CAWRSGSSYEQYF
TRBJ1-5,few,.,TRBV10-2,CASRPGGSNQPQHF
TRBJ2-5,.,TRBD2,TRBV20-1,CSARAAGLAGGGLDEQYF
TRBJ2-7,.,.,TRBV12-3/TRBV12-4,CASSLGRTRPYEQYF
TRBJ2-4,.,.,TRBV29-1,CSVRRGQNIQYF
TRBJ2-3,.,TRBD1,TRBV5-1,CASSLGLQGAWGTDTQYF
TRBJ2-1,.,.,TRBV7-6,CASSLVPWGETSKSSYNEQFF
TRBJ2-5,few,TRBD2,TRBV28,CASSRSGTFNEQYF
TRBJ1-2,.,TRBD1,TRBV20-1,CSATLAQDRGYGYTF